This T cell receptor beta chain was sequenced for a study of cytomegalovirus exposure and HLA in healthy donors. Study context: HLA-typed donors were the source of about 85 million unique TCRs, which an early data release held. Study findings and constraints: The authors confirmed in vitro that three CMV-associated chains were specific for CMV antigens. Reportedly, HLA-A and HLA-B alleles of most subjects were accurately predicted from TCR beta. High sensitivity and specificity were reportedly achieved when the classifier diagnosed cytomegalovirus status.

The PCR contained 60 Vbeta and 13 Jbeta primers. Method: immunoSEQ multiplex PCR; TCRdb's copy keeps in-frame clones and lacks some. Among approximately 170,000 clones listed, over 70% were seen once. Concerning this clone: The target antigen is unknown.

Looked up from germline, CDR1 is MGHRA and CDR2 is YSYEKL. The V segment lost 7 bases and the J segment 1 base; nucleotides outside the gene matches: 4. The CDR3 runs 14 residues. The sequencing sample was made of PBMCs. J is TRBJ1-5 and V is TRBV4-1, with 7 bases aligning to TRBD1. This sequence originates from a man aged 50 to 59 in good health and CMV-seropositive. The CDR3 loop reads CASTMTGSNQPQHF. CDR3 DNA sequence: TGCGCCAGCACTATGACAGGGAGCAATCAGCCCCAGCATTTT.